The rows below give T cell receptor beta chains drawn from one sample of a study of T cell changes during pregnancy in multiple sclerosis. Data came from immunoSEQ multiplex PCR; TCRdb stores just in-frame clones and leaves some out. The top ten hold roughly 1.2% of the sample, which has approximately 88,000 clones, about 95% seen once. The source material was peripheral blood, sampled in the second trimester of pregnancy. The receptors were sampled from a female donor with multiple sclerosis, enrolled in a pregnancy study. CDR3s include the opening cysteine and the closing phenylalanine or tryptophan. The D gene is left open where the match is weak. A clone size is listed for some rows: how often the clone was seen (once, few, many), or a class if it is expanded.

CDR3nt: TGTGCCAGCAGGATAATGGACAAACAGCGGCAGTACTTC; CDR3aa: CASRIMDKQRQYF; abundance: once; d_gene: -; v_gene: TRBV7-2; j_gene: TRBJ2-7
CDR3nt: TGTGCCAGCAGCTCCGGGGGGCCGCCACTGTTTTTT; CDR3aa: CASSSGGPPLFF; abundance: -; d_gene: -; v_gene: TRBV7-9; j_gene: TRBJ1-4
CDR3nt: TGTGCCAGCTCACCTTCGACAGGGGGGAGCGCTGAAGCTTTCTTT; CDR3aa: CASSPSTGGSAEAFF; abundance: -; d_gene: TRBD1; v_gene: TRBV18; j_gene: TRBJ1-1
CDR3nt: TGTGCCAGCAGCCAGGGAAACTATGGCTACACCTTC; CDR3aa: CASSQGNYGYTF; abundance: -; d_gene: -; v_gene: TRBV28; j_gene: TRBJ1-2
CDR3nt: TGTGCCAGTAGTAGCATGACAGGGGGCACTGAAGCTTTCTTT; CDR3aa: CASSSMTGGTEAFF; abundance: -; d_gene: TRBD1; v_gene: TRBV19; j_gene: TRBJ1-1
CDR3nt: TGCGCCAGCAGCCAAGATTGGGGAGCGGGAGGAAGACACAATGAGCAGTTCTTC; CDR3aa: CASSQDWGAGGRHNEQFF; abundance: once; d_gene: TRBD2; v_gene: TRBV4-1; j_gene: TRBJ2-1
CDR3nt: TGCAGCGTTGAAGACAGGGCAAATGGTGGCTACACCTTC; CDR3aa: CSVEDRANGGYTF; abundance: -; d_gene: -; v_gene: TRBV29-1; j_gene: TRBJ1-2
CDR3nt: TGTGCCAGTAGTGGGGCGGGAGTAAACCAAGAGACCCAGTACTTC; CDR3aa: CASSGAGVNQETQYF; abundance: -; d_gene: TRBD2; v_gene: TRBV19; j_gene: TRBJ2-5
CDR3nt: TGTGCCAGCAGCATGACAGGGGTCGGCTACACCTTC; CDR3aa: CASSMTGVGYTF; abundance: -; d_gene: TRBD1; v_gene: TRBV7-9; j_gene: TRBJ1-2
CDR3nt: TGTGCCAGCAGCTATGAACAGGGGCTGCCCCAGCATTTT; CDR3aa: CASSYEQGLPQHF; abundance: -; d_gene: TRBD1; v_gene: TRBV7-2; j_gene: TRBJ1-5
CDR3nt: TGCGCCAGCAGCCAATCCCATTCGACAGGGGGCAATGGAAACACCATATATTTT; CDR3aa: CASSQSHSTGGNGNTIYF; abundance: -; d_gene: TRBD1; v_gene: TRBV4-3; j_gene: TRBJ1-3
CDR3nt: TGCAGCTTACATAGCGGGAGGGGTGGGAATGAGCAGTTCTTC; CDR3aa: CSLHSGRGGNEQFF; abundance: -; d_gene: TRBD2; v_gene: TRBV29-1; j_gene: TRBJ2-1
CDR3nt: TGCGCCAGCAGCTTGGCCGCGGGTACCAAGGCTGAAGCTTTCTTT; CDR3aa: CASSLAAGTKAEAFF; abundance: -; d_gene: -; v_gene: TRBV5-1; j_gene: TRBJ1-1
CDR3nt: TGCGCCAGCAGCAGATTTCTAGCGGGCAGCTCCTACAATGAGCAGTTCTTC; CDR3aa: CASSRFLAGSSYNEQFF; abundance: -; d_gene: TRBD2; v_gene: TRBV5-1; j_gene: TRBJ2-1
CDR3nt: TGTGCCAGCAGCTTTGGGTATTCGGGGGAGACCCAGTACTTC; CDR3aa: CASSFGYSGETQYF; abundance: -; d_gene: -; v_gene: TRBV11-2; j_gene: TRBJ2-5
CDR3nt: TGTGCCAGTAGTATAGGGCTAGCGGGAGGTGGCGGGGAGCTGTTTTTT; CDR3aa: CASSIGLAGGGGELFF; abundance: -; d_gene: TRBD2; v_gene: TRBV19; j_gene: TRBJ2-2
CDR3nt: TGTGCCAGTACCGAGTTCACAGGGGCCGTCTATGGCTACACCTTC; CDR3aa: CASTEFTGAVYGYTF; abundance: -; d_gene: TRBD1; v_gene: TRBV19; j_gene: TRBJ1-2
CDR3nt: TGTGCCAGCAGCTTCGACAGGGGGGGAAACACTGAAGCTTTCTTT; CDR3aa: CASSFDRGGNTEAFF; abundance: -; d_gene: TRBD1; v_gene: TRBV7-9; j_gene: TRBJ1-1
CDR3nt: TGTGCCAGCAGCCAAGACGGACAGTTCCAAGAGACCCAGTACTTC; CDR3aa: CASSQDGQFQETQYF; abundance: -; d_gene: -; v_gene: TRBV14; j_gene: TRBJ2-5
CDR3nt: TGTGCCAGCAGCGTGGAGTCCGGGACAGGGGCACATGGCGCTGAAGCTTTCTTT; CDR3aa: CASSVESGTGAHGAEAFF; abundance: once; d_gene: TRBD1; v_gene: TRBV9; j_gene: TRBJ1-1
CDR3nt: TGTGCCAGCAGCTTAGAAATAACACTAGCGGGGTATGAGCAGTTCTTC; CDR3aa: CASSLEITLAGYEQFF; abundance: -; d_gene: TRBD2; v_gene: TRBV7-2; j_gene: TRBJ2-1
CDR3nt: TGTGCCAGCAGCACGAGGGGACTAGCGGTCACCGAGCAGTACTTC; CDR3aa: CASSTRGLAVTEQYF; abundance: -; d_gene: TRBD2; v_gene: TRBV13; j_gene: TRBJ2-7
CDR3nt: TGCGCCAGCTGGGGAACGGGACTCAGCACAGATACGCAGTATTTT; CDR3aa: CASWGTGLSTDTQYF; abundance: -; d_gene: -; v_gene: TRBV5-1; j_gene: TRBJ2-3
CDR3nt: TGCGCCAGCAGCCAAATGTCAGGCAAAAAACTGTTTTTT; CDR3aa: CASSQMSGKKLFF; abundance: -; d_gene: -; v_gene: TRBV4-1; j_gene: TRBJ1-4
CDR3nt: TGTGCCAGCAGCCCCCACAGGGATGGCTACACCTTC; CDR3aa: CASSPHRDGYTF; abundance: once; d_gene: -; v_gene: TRBV7-8; j_gene: TRBJ1-2
CDR3nt: TGTGCCAGCAGCACCTACTCGACAGGGGGCAAGGGCTACACCTTC; CDR3aa: CASSTYSTGGKGYTF; abundance: few; d_gene: TRBD1; v_gene: TRBV9; j_gene: TRBJ1-2
CDR3nt: TGTGCCAGCAGCCCGCTGGGCGTAGACTCTGGAAACACCATATATTTT; CDR3aa: CASSPLGVDSGNTIYF; abundance: many; d_gene: -; v_gene: TRBV4-2; j_gene: TRBJ1-3
CDR3nt: TGCGCCAGCAGCCCCACTAGCGGGAGCAGGGATACGCAGTATTTT; CDR3aa: CASSPTSGSRDTQYF; abundance: -; d_gene: TRBD2; v_gene: TRBV4-1; j_gene: TRBJ2-3
CDR3nt: TGTGCCAGTAGTATAAAAGCGGCGAGCACTGAAGCTTTCTTT; CDR3aa: CASSIKAASTEAFF; abundance: -; d_gene: -; v_gene: TRBV19; j_gene: TRBJ1-1
CDR3nt: TGTGCCAGCTCTTGGGGACAGGCGTACCAAGAGACCCAGTACTTC; CDR3aa: CASSWGQAYQETQYF; abundance: -; d_gene: TRBD1; v_gene: TRBV18; j_gene: TRBJ2-5
CDR3nt: TGTGCCAGCAGTTACTCGGGTTTAGGGGCGGACACTGAAGCTTTCTTT; CDR3aa: CASSYSGLGADTEAFF; abundance: -; d_gene: -; v_gene: TRBV6-5; j_gene: TRBJ1-1
CDR3nt: TGCGCCAGCAGCTTCTCGGGTAATGAGCAGTTCTTC; CDR3aa: CASSFSGNEQFF; abundance: -; d_gene: -; v_gene: TRBV5-1; j_gene: TRBJ2-1
CDR3nt: TGTGCCAGCAGCCACTCTACGACTGAAGCTTTCTTT; CDR3aa: CASSHSTTEAFF; abundance: -; d_gene: -; v_gene: TRBV16; j_gene: TRBJ1-1
CDR3nt: TGTGCCTGGAGTGTCGACAGGAAAATCTACGAGCAGTACTTC; CDR3aa: CAWSVDRKIYEQYF; abundance: -; d_gene: -; v_gene: TRBV30; j_gene: TRBJ2-7
CDR3nt: TGTGCCAGCAGCTTACCGGGGTCTTCGAACAATGAGCAGTTCTTC; CDR3aa: CASSLPGSSNNEQFF; abundance: -; d_gene: -; v_gene: TRBV7-9; j_gene: TRBJ2-1
CDR3nt: TGCGCCAGCATCTTGGTAGCGGGAGCCGGGGAGCTGTTTTTT; CDR3aa: CASILVAGAGELFF; abundance: -; d_gene: TRBD2; v_gene: TRBV5-1; j_gene: TRBJ2-2
CDR3nt: TGTGCCAGCAGCCGCCGGACAGGGGAGGATCAGCCCCAGCATTTT; CDR3aa: CASSRRTGEDQPQHF; abundance: -; d_gene: TRBD1; v_gene: TRBV5-5; j_gene: TRBJ1-5
CDR3nt: TGTGCCAGCAGCTTAATAGCCCAGGGGGCTCACGAGCAGTACTTC; CDR3aa: CASSLIAQGAHEQYF; abundance: -; d_gene: TRBD1; v_gene: TRBV7-3; j_gene: TRBJ2-7
CDR3nt: TGTGCCAGCAGCTTAGGGAGGGGCTACGAGCAGTACTTC; CDR3aa: CASSLGRGYEQYF; abundance: -; d_gene: -; v_gene: TRBV7-6; j_gene: TRBJ2-7
CDR3nt: TGCGCCAGCAGCGCCGGACTAGCGGGAGTAGGTAATGAGCAGTTCTTC; CDR3aa: CASSAGLAGVGNEQFF; abundance: -; d_gene: TRBD2; v_gene: TRBV5-1; j_gene: TRBJ2-1
CDR3nt: TGTGCCAGCAGTTACCGCCTTACAGAGCTAAATCAGCCCCAGCATTTT; CDR3aa: CASSYRLTELNQPQHF; abundance: -; d_gene: -; v_gene: TRBV6-6; j_gene: TRBJ1-5